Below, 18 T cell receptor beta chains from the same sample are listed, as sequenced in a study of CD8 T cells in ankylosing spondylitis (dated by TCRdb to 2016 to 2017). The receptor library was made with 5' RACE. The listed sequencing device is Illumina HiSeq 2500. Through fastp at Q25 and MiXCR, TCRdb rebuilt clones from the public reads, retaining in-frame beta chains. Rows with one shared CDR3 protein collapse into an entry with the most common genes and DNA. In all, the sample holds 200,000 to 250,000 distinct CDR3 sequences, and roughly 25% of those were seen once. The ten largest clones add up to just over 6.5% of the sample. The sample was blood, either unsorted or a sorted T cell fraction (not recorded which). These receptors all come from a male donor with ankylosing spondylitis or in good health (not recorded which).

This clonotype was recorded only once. CDR3 sequence reads: CSVVPVSYNEQFF. CDR3 sequence (DNA): TGCAGCGTTGTCCCGGTCTCCTACAATGAGCAGTTCTTC. V gene TRBV29-1 combines with J gene TRBJ2-1; no definite D call. The CDR3 length is 13 residues. CDR1 and CDR2 (germline): SQVTM, ANQGSEA. Trimming pared 4 bases from V and 0 bases from J, leaving 7 bases between.

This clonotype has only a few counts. The CDR3 DNA sequence: TGTGCCACGGGAGACAGGCCCGACATTCAGTACTTC. Amino acids: CATGDRPDIQYF. This rearrangement joins TRBV10-3 to TRBJ2-4; D is possibly TRBD1 or TRBD2 (6 bases each). Germline CDR1 ENHRY, CDR2 SYGVKD. The CDR3 totals 12 residues. Trimming pared 10 bases from V and 8 bases from J, leaving 15 bases between.

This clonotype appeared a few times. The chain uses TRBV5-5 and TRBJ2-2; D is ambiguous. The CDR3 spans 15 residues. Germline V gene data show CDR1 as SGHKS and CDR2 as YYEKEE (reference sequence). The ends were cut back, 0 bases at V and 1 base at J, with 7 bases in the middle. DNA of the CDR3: TGTGCCAGCAGCTTGGCCCAGAAGAACACCGGGGAGCTGTTTTTT. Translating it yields CASSLAQKNTGELFF.

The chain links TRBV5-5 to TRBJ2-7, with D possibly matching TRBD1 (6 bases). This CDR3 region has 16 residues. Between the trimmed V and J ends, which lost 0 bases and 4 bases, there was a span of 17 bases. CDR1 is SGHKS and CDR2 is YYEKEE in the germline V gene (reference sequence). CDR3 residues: CASSLASSGRGYEQYF. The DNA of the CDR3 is TGTGCCAGCAGCTTGGCCTCGTCCGGCAGGGGTTACGAGCAGTACTTC. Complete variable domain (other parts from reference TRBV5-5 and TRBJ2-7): DAGVTQSPTHLIKTRGQQVTLRCSPISGHKSVSWYQQVLGQGPQFIFQYYEKEERGRGNFPDRFSARQFPNYSSELNVNALLLGDSALYLCASSLASSGRGYEQYFGPGTRLTVT.

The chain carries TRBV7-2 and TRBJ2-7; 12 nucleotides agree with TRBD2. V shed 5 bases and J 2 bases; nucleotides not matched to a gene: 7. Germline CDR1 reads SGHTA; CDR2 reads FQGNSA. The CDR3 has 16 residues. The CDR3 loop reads CASSSTSGGRTYEQYF. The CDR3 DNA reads TGTGCCAGCAGCAGCACTAGCGGGGGGAGGACCTACGAGCAGTACTTC. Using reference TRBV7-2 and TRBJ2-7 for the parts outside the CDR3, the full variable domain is GAGVSQSPSNKVTEKGKDVELRCDPISGHTALYWYRQSLGQGLEFLIYFQGNSAPDKSGLPSDRFSAERTGGSVSTLTIQRTQQEDSAVYLCASSSTSGGRTYEQYFGPGTRLTVT.

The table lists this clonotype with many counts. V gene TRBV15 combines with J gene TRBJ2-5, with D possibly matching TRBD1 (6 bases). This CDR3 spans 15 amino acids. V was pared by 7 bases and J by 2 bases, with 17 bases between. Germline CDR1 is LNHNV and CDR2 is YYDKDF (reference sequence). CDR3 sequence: CATTKTGQLQETQYF. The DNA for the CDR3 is TGTGCCACCACCAAAACGGGACAACTACAAGAGACCCAGTACTTC.

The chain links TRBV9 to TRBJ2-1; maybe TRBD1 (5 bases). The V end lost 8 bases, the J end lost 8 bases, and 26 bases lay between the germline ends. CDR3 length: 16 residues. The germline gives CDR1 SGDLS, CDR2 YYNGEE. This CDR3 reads CASDKGLRRAFDEQFF. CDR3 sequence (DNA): TGTGCCAGTGATAAGGGGCTACGTCGAGCTTTCGATGAGCAGTTCTTC.

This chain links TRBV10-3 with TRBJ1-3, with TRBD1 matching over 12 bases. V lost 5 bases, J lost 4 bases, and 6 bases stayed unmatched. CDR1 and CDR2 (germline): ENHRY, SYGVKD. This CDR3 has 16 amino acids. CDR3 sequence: CAISPGTGGPGNTIYF. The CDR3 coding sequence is TGTGCCATCAGTCCCGGGACAGGGGGCCCCGGAAACACCATATATTTT.

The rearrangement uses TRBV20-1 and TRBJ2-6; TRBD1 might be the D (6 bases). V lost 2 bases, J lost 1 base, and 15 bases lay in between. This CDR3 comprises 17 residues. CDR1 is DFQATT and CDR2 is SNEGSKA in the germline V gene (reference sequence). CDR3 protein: CSARTGPAASGANVLTF. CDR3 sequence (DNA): TGCAGTGCTAGAACAGGGCCAGCGGCGTCTGGGGCCAACGTCCTGACTTTC.

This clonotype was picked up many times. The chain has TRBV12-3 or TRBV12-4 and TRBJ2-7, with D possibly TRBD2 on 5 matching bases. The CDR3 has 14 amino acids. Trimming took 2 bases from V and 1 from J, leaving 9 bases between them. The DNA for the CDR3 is TGTGCCAGCAGTTTATTCGAGGGATCCTACGAGCAGTACTTC. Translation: CASSLFEGSYEQYF.

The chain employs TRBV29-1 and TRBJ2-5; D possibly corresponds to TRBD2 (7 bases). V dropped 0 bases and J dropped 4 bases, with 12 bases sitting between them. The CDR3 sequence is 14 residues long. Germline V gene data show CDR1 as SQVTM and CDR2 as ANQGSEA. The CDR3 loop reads CSVEEGGGGETQYF. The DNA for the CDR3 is TGCAGCGTTGAAGAAGGGGGAGGGGGAGAGACCCAGTACTTC.

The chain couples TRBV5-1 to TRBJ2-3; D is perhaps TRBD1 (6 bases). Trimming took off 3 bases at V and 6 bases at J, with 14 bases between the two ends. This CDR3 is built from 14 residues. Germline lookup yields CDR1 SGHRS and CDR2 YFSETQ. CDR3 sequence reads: CASSSSHRADTQYF. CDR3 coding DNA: TGCGCCAGCAGCTCAAGCCACAGGGCGGATACGCAGTATTTT.

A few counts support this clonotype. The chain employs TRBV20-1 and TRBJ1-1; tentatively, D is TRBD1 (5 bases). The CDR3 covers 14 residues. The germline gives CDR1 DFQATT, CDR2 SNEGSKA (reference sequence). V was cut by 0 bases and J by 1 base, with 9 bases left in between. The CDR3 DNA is TGCAGTGCTAGAGATCGGGGGAGGAACACTGAAGCTTTCTTT. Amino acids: CSARDRGRNTEAFF.

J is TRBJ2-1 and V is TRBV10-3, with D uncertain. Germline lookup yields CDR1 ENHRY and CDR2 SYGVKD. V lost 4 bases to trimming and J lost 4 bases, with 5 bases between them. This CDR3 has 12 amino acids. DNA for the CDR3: TGTGCCATCAGTGGGGAATACAATGAGCAGTTCTTC. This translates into CAISGEYNEQFF.

The CDR3: CSAPGAASGRDTQYF. In DNA form, the CDR3 reads TGCAGTGCTCCCGGGGCGGCTAGCGGGAGAGATACGCAGTATTTT. The V gene is TRBV20-1, the J gene TRBJ2-3; 10 nucleotides align to TRBD2. This CDR3 region has 15 residues. V shed 5 bases, J shed 5 bases, and the junction held 10 bases outside the gene matches. The germline V gene encodes CDR1 DFQATT and CDR2 SNEGSKA (reference sequence).

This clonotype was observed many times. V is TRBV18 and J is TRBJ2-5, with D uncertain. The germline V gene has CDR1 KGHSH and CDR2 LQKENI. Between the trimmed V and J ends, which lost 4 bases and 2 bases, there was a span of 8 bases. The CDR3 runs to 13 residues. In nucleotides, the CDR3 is TGTGCCAGCTCACAGGCCGTACAAGAGACCCAGTACTTC. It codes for CASSQAVQETQYF.

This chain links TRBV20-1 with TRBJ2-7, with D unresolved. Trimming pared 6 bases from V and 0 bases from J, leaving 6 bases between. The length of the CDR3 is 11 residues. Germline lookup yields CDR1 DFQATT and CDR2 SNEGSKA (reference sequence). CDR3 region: CSAHRSYEQYF. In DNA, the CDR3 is TGCAGTGCCCACCGCTCCTACGAGCAGTACTTC.

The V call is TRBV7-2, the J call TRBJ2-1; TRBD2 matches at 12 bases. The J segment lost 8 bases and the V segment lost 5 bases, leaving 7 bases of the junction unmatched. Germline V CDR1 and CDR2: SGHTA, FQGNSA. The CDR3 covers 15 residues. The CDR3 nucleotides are TGTGCCAGCAGCCGCCGACTAGCGGGAGAGTATGAGCAGTTCTTC. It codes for CASSRRLAGEYEQFF.